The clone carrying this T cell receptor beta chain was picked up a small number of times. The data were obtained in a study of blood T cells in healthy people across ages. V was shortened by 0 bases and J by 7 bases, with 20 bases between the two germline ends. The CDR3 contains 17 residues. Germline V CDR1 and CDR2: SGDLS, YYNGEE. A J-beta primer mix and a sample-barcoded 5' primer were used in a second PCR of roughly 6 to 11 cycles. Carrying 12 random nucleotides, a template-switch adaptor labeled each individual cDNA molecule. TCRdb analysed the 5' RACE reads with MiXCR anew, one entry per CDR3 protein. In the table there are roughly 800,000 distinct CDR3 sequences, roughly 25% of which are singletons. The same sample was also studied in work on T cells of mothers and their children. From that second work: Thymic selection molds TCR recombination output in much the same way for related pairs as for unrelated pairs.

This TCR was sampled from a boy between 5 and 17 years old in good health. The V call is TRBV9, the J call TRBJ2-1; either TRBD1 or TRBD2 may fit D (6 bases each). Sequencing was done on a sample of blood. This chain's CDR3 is CASSVEGGDTLRNEQFF. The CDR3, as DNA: TGTGCCAGCAGCGTAGAGGGCGGGGACACCTTGAGGAATGAGCAGTTCTTC. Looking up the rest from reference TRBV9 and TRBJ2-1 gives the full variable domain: DSGVTQTPKHLITATGQRVTLRCSPRSGDLSVYWYQQSLDQGLQFLIQYYNGEERAKGNILERFSAQQFPDLHSELNLSSLELGDSALYFCASSVEGGDTLRNEQFFGPGTRLTVL.